A selection of T cell receptor beta chains follows, all from one sample in a study of CD8 T cells in ankylosing spondylitis. TCRdb itself ran the 5' RACE reads through MiXCR, one entry per CDR3 protein. Among about 150,000 distinct CDR3 sequences listed, approximately 32% were seen once. The specimen sequenced was synovial fluid, either unsorted or a sorted T cell fraction (not recorded which). These TCRs come from a male donor with ankylosing spondylitis. Both conserved end residues are part of each CDR3. The order of the fields is V gene, clone size, J gene, D gene, CDR3 DNA, CDR3 protein. The D gene is left open where the match is weak. A clone size is listed for some rows: how often the clone was seen (once, few, many), or a class if it is expanded.

v_call: TRBV12-3/TRBV12-4; clone_size: .; j_call: TRBJ2-3; d_call: TRBD2; cdr3_nt: TGTGCCAGCAGCCCCATGACTAGCGGGGGGGTCGCTAGCACAGATACGCAGTATTTT; cdr3_aa: CASSPMTSGGVASTDTQYF
v_call: TRBV12-3/TRBV12-4; clone_size: .; j_call: TRBJ2-3; d_call: .; cdr3_nt: TGTGCCAGCAGGCCCAACCGGGGGTTTCTGGGAGATACGCAGTATTTT; cdr3_aa: CASRPNRGFLGDTQYF
v_call: TRBV5-5; clone_size: few; j_call: TRBJ1-2; d_call: .; cdr3_nt: TGTGCCAGCAGCGCTGCGGGGAGCTCTAACTATGGCTACACCTTC; cdr3_aa: CASSAAGSSNYGYTF
v_call: TRBV6-2/TRBV6-3; clone_size: .; j_call: TRBJ1-5; d_call: .; cdr3_nt: TGTGCCAGCAGTTACCATGCACGGGGTAGCAATCAGCCCCAGCATTTT; cdr3_aa: CASSYHARGSNQPQHF
v_call: TRBV12-3/TRBV12-4; clone_size: many; j_call: TRBJ2-1; d_call: TRBD2; cdr3_nt: TGTGCCAGCACTACCGGGACTAGCGGATACAATGAGCAGTTCTTC; cdr3_aa: CASTTGTSGYNEQFF
v_call: TRBV7-3; clone_size: .; j_call: TRBJ1-1; d_call: .; cdr3_nt: TGTGCCAGCAGCTTAACAAGGGTGAACACTGAAGCTTTCTTT; cdr3_aa: CASSLTRVNTEAFF
v_call: TRBV10-3; clone_size: many; j_call: TRBJ2-1; d_call: .; cdr3_nt: TGTGCCTCCCAGGGGGGGGCTAAGAATGAGCAGTTCTTC; cdr3_aa: CASQGGAKNEQFF
v_call: TRBV2; clone_size: .; j_call: TRBJ2-7; d_call: TRBD1; cdr3_nt: TGTGCCAGCAGTCTGGGACAGAGCTACGAGCAGTACTTC; cdr3_aa: CASSLGQSYEQYF
v_call: TRBV15; clone_size: .; j_call: TRBJ2-5; d_call: TRBD2; cdr3_nt: TGTGCCACCAGCAGAGATGGTGGGACTAGTAGTGAGACCCAGTACTTC; cdr3_aa: CATSRDGGTSSETQYF
v_call: TRBV19; clone_size: .; j_call: TRBJ2-2; d_call: TRBD2; cdr3_nt: TGTGCCAGTATTTCTAGCGGCGGGGAGCTGTTTTTT; cdr3_aa: CASISSGGELFF
v_call: TRBV12-3/TRBV12-4; clone_size: few; j_call: TRBJ2-7; d_call: TRBD1; cdr3_nt: TGTGCCAGCAGCCATGACAGGGACCCCTACGAGCAGTACTTC; cdr3_aa: CASSHDRDPYEQYF
v_call: TRBV6-1; clone_size: .; j_call: TRBJ2-7; d_call: TRBD1; cdr3_nt: TGTGCCAGCAGTAGGACAGGGGCCCATTACGAGCAGTACTTC; cdr3_aa: CASSRTGAHYEQYF
v_call: TRBV6-2/TRBV6-3; clone_size: .; j_call: TRBJ2-7; d_call: .; cdr3_nt: TGTGCCAGCAGTTCTGCAGGGGCTAACTCCTACGAGCAGTACTTC; cdr3_aa: CASSSAGANSYEQYF
v_call: TRBV28; clone_size: .; j_call: TRBJ2-3; d_call: .; cdr3_nt: TGTGCCAGCACCCGGGACCCGAGCACAGATACGCAGTATTTT; cdr3_aa: CASTRDPSTDTQYF
v_call: TRBV7-6; clone_size: once; j_call: TRBJ2-2; d_call: TRBD2; cdr3_nt: TGTGCCAGCAGCTTAGGCGCTAGCGGGGCCGGGGAGCTGTTTTTT; cdr3_aa: CASSLGASGAGELFF
v_call: TRBV5-1; clone_size: .; j_call: TRBJ1-1; d_call: TRBD1; cdr3_nt: TGCGCCAGCAGCTATCCAGGGACAGGGGCCGAAGCTTTCTTT; cdr3_aa: CASSYPGTGAEAFF
v_call: TRBV6-1; clone_size: few; j_call: TRBJ2-1; d_call: TRBD2; cdr3_nt: TGTGCCAGCAGCCGGGGGGACTATCCTTACAATGAGCAGTTCTTC; cdr3_aa: CASSRGDYPYNEQFF
v_call: TRBV7-8; clone_size: many; j_call: TRBJ2-7; d_call: .; cdr3_nt: TGTGCCAGCCAGGGGAACACCTACGAGCAGTACTTC; cdr3_aa: CASQGNTYEQYF
v_call: TRBV5-1; clone_size: .; j_call: TRBJ2-7; d_call: TRBD2; cdr3_nt: TGCGCCAGCAGCTCCCTGACTAGCGGGAACTACGAGCAGTACTTC; cdr3_aa: CASSSLTSGNYEQYF
v_call: TRBV11-2; clone_size: many; j_call: TRBJ2-6; d_call: TRBD1; cdr3_nt: TGTGCCAGCAGCCCCCGGACAGGGAGTTTGCCGTCTGGGGCCAACGTCCTGACTTTC; cdr3_aa: CASSPRTGSLPSGANVLTF
v_call: TRBV6-1; clone_size: .; j_call: TRBJ2-2; d_call: .; cdr3_nt: TGTGCCAGCACGTCATGGGGGGACCACACCGGGGAGCTGTTTTTT; cdr3_aa: CASTSWGDHTGELFF
v_call: TRBV20-1; clone_size: few; j_call: TRBJ1-5; d_call: TRBD1; cdr3_nt: TGCAGTGCTAGAGATAAGGGGGCGCCCGGTAAGCCCCAGCATTTT; cdr3_aa: CSARDKGAPGKPQHF
v_call: TRBV28; clone_size: many; j_call: TRBJ2-5; d_call: .; cdr3_nt: TGTGCCAGCAGTTTATCCGCTCAAGGGCGGGAGACCCAGTACTTC; cdr3_aa: CASSLSAQGRETQYF
v_call: TRBV13; clone_size: .; j_call: TRBJ2-4; d_call: .; cdr3_nt: TGTGCCAGCAGCTTAAGGGGGGCGGACATTCAGTACTTC; cdr3_aa: CASSLRGADIQYF
v_call: TRBV3-1; clone_size: .; j_call: TRBJ2-7; d_call: .; cdr3_nt: TGTGCCAGCACCCCCTACGAGCAGTACTTC; cdr3_aa: CASTPYEQYF
v_call: TRBV7-3; clone_size: .; j_call: TRBJ2-1; d_call: TRBD1; cdr3_nt: TGTGCCAGCAGCTTCCGCCGACAGGGTGAGCAGTTCTTC; cdr3_aa: CASSFRRQGEQFF
v_call: TRBV12-3/TRBV12-4; clone_size: many; j_call: TRBJ2-5; d_call: TRBD2; cdr3_nt: TGTGCCAGCAGTCCCGGGACTAGCGGGGGGGTTGGAGAGACCCAGTACTTC; cdr3_aa: CASSPGTSGGVGETQYF
v_call: TRBV7-2; clone_size: many; j_call: TRBJ2-3; d_call: .; cdr3_nt: TGTGCCAGCAGCTTACGAGGCAGGGCCAGCACAGATACGCAGTATTTT; cdr3_aa: CASSLRGRASTDTQYF
v_call: TRBV27; clone_size: .; j_call: TRBJ2-3; d_call: TRBD2; cdr3_nt: TGTGCCAGCAGTGTCACTAGCGGGAGCTCAGATACGCAGTATTTT; cdr3_aa: CASSVTSGSSDTQYF
v_call: TRBV9; clone_size: .; j_call: TRBJ2-7; d_call: .; cdr3_nt: TGTGCCAGCAGCGTAGATGCCTTGGGGGTCCCCTACGAGCAGTACTTC; cdr3_aa: CASSVDALGVPYEQYF
v_call: TRBV7-9; clone_size: .; j_call: TRBJ2-7; d_call: .; cdr3_nt: TGTGCCAGCAGCTCCCGGGACCGCTTCTCCTACGAGCAGTACTTC; cdr3_aa: CASSSRDRFSYEQYF
v_call: TRBV7-6; clone_size: .; j_call: TRBJ2-2; d_call: TRBD2; cdr3_nt: TGTGCCAGCAGCTTAGTTGGGGGAGGGCCCACCGGGGAGCTGTTTTTT; cdr3_aa: CASSLVGGGPTGELFF
v_call: TRBV5-1; clone_size: few; j_call: TRBJ2-2; d_call: .; cdr3_nt: TGCGCCAGCAGCTTGGGTCAGGGAGGCACCGGGGAGCTGTTTTTT; cdr3_aa: CASSLGQGGTGELFF
v_call: TRBV5-1; clone_size: .; j_call: TRBJ1-1; d_call: TRBD1; cdr3_nt: TGCGCCAGCAGATCGACAGGGGGGAACACTGAAGCTTTCTTT; cdr3_aa: CASRSTGGNTEAFF
v_call: TRBV29-1; clone_size: .; j_call: TRBJ2-7; d_call: .; cdr3_nt: TGCAGCGCTCTCAAAGCAAGCTACGAGCAGTACTTC; cdr3_aa: CSALKASYEQYF
v_call: TRBV5-6; clone_size: .; j_call: TRBJ1-5; d_call: .; cdr3_nt: TGTGCCAGCAGCTCTTTCGGCAGGGGAGGGGACAATCAGCCCCAGCATTTT; cdr3_aa: CASSSFGRGGDNQPQHF
v_call: TRBV11-2; clone_size: .; j_call: TRBJ1-1; d_call: TRBD1; cdr3_nt: TGTGCCAGCAGCTTCAAGACAGGGGGCACTGAAGCTTTCTTT; cdr3_aa: CASSFKTGGTEAFF
v_call: TRBV20-1; clone_size: .; j_call: TRBJ2-1; d_call: .; cdr3_nt: TGCAGTGCTGCCCTCAATGAGCAGTTCTTC; cdr3_aa: CSAALNEQFF
v_call: TRBV7-9; clone_size: .; j_call: TRBJ2-7; d_call: TRBD1; cdr3_nt: TGTGCCAGCGACCGGACAGGGGGCGAGCAGTACTTC; cdr3_aa: CASDRTGGEQYF
v_call: TRBV5-1; clone_size: .; j_call: TRBJ2-3; d_call: .; cdr3_nt: TGCGCCAGCAGCCATGGGATGGATACGCAGTATTTT; cdr3_aa: CASSHGMDTQYF
v_call: TRBV6-2/TRBV6-3; clone_size: .; j_call: TRBJ2-7; d_call: TRBD2; cdr3_nt: TGTGCCAGCAGCCAAAACGGCCTAGCGGTCCCCTACGAGCAGTACTTC; cdr3_aa: CASSQNGLAVPYEQYF
v_call: TRBV4-1; clone_size: many; j_call: TRBJ2-3; d_call: TRBD2; cdr3_nt: TGCGCCAGCAGCCTCAGGGGTAGCGGGGCCTCAGATACGCAGTATTTT; cdr3_aa: CASSLRGSGASDTQYF
v_call: TRBV6-2/TRBV6-3; clone_size: .; j_call: TRBJ2-7; d_call: .; cdr3_nt: TGTGCCAGCTCCCCAGGGTCATACGAGCAGTACTTC; cdr3_aa: CASSPGSYEQYF
v_call: TRBV30; clone_size: few; j_call: TRBJ2-6; d_call: .; cdr3_nt: TGTGCCCGCAAGGAAGGTTTCGGGGCCAACGTCCTGACTTTC; cdr3_aa: CARKEGFGANVLTF
v_call: TRBV7-8; clone_size: many; j_call: TRBJ1-2; d_call: TRBD1; cdr3_nt: TGTGCCAGCAGCTTCCGGGACAGAGACTATGGCTACACCTTC; cdr3_aa: CASSFRDRDYGYTF
v_call: TRBV7-7; clone_size: .; j_call: TRBJ2-5; d_call: .; cdr3_nt: TGTGCTAGCAGCAGGATAGGGAAGGGAGAGACCCAGTACTTC; cdr3_aa: CASSRIGKGETQYF
v_call: TRBV12-3/TRBV12-4; clone_size: .; j_call: TRBJ1-3; d_call: .; cdr3_nt: TGTGCCAGCAGTTTACTGACAGGAGGAGGAAACACCATATATTTT; cdr3_aa: CASSLLTGGGNTIYF
v_call: TRBV20-1; clone_size: .; j_call: TRBJ2-3; d_call: .; cdr3_nt: TGCAGTGCTACCCAAATTGGCACAGATACGCAGTATTTT; cdr3_aa: CSATQIGTDTQYF
v_call: TRBV20-1; clone_size: .; j_call: TRBJ2-5; d_call: .; cdr3_nt: TGCAGTGCTCGGACCAGGGTGTACCAAGAGACCCAGTACTTC; cdr3_aa: CSARTRVYQETQYF
v_call: TRBV9; clone_size: few; j_call: TRBJ2-1; d_call: TRBD2; cdr3_nt: TGTGCCAGCAGCGGGGGACTAGCCCACAATGAGCAGTTCTTC; cdr3_aa: CASSGGLAHNEQFF
v_call: TRBV27; clone_size: .; j_call: TRBJ1-5; d_call: .; cdr3_nt: TGTGCCAGCAGATCTCATGGGGGTGGCCAGCCCCAGCATTTT; cdr3_aa: CASRSHGGGQPQHF
v_call: TRBV14; clone_size: few; j_call: TRBJ1-1; d_call: .; cdr3_nt: TGTGCCAGCAGCCAAGAAAAGTACACTGAAGCTTTCTTT; cdr3_aa: CASSQEKYTEAFF
v_call: TRBV20-1; clone_size: .; j_call: TRBJ2-7; d_call: TRBD2; cdr3_nt: TGCAGTGCTAGAGAGCTCCCCGGGCCAGCGGGGTTTTACGAGCAGTACTTC; cdr3_aa: CSARELPGPAGFYEQYF